The next 28 T cell receptor beta chains were all read from a single sample in a study of beta chain features in type 1 diabetes (dated by TCRdb to 2017 to 2018). General findings and caveats noted by the study authors: Type 1 diabetes patients showed a moderate but significant shortening of TCRB CDR3 length in all four CD4+ subsets.

The library was produced with the immunoSEQ multiplex PCR assay. The High Capacity cDNA Reverse Transcription Kit was used to reverse transcribe all of the isolated RNA, meaning that expressed TCRB transcripts were what got sequenced. The immuneACCESS repertoire file appears here via TCRdb, limited to in-frame rearrangements. These files lack a portion of the clones; in checked studies, under half of the deficit traces to unresolved V genes, and the cause of the others is not known. The sample contains about 150,000 clones, roughly 9% of them found a single time. The ten largest make up around 0.7% of the sample. No antigen has been identified for these receptors. Source material: central memory CD4+ T cells from blood. The receptor set was obtained from a young woman with type 1 diabetes.

This clone has just a few counts. The gene calls are TRBV30 and TRBJ2-5; 8 bases line up with TRBD1. V was pared by 4 bases and J by 1 base, with 5 bases of the junction left unmatched. CDR3 size: 14 residues. Germline CDR1 and CDR2: GTSNPN and SVGIG (reference sequence). The CDR3 bases are TGTGCCTGGAAAAGACAGGGGATCCAAGAGACCCAGTACTTC. This codes for CAWKRQGIQETQYF.

This chain uses TRBV19 with TRBJ1-5, with D tentatively TRBD1 (6 bases). The ends were cut back, 4 bases at V and 5 bases at J, with 12 bases in the middle. This CDR3 comprises 14 residues. From germline, CDR1 is LNHDA and CDR2 SQIVND (reference sequence). CDR3 coding DNA: TGTGCCAGTAGTACTTTACAGGGAGATCAGCCCCAGCATTTT. Translation gives CASSTLQGDQPQHF.

The chain employs TRBV28 and TRBJ1-5, with D perhaps TRBD1 (5 bases). From germline, CDR1 is MDHEN and CDR2 SYDVKM. There are 14 residues in the CDR3. V was trimmed by 3 bases and J by 6 bases, leaving 12 bases between them. CDR3 in amino acids: CASSLGGASQPQHF. In DNA, the CDR3 is TGTGCCAGCAGTTTGGGAGGGGCGTCTCAGCCCCAGCATTTT.

The rearrangement uses TRBV2 and TRBJ2-2, with D hard to call. CDR1 and CDR2 (germline): SNHLY, FYNNEI. V gave up 0 bases and J gave up 2 bases, with 4 bases separating them. The CDR3 is 14 residues long. CDR3 sequence: CASSEARNTGELFF. The CDR3 DNA sequence: TGTGCCAGCAGTGAAGCGCGAAACACCGGGGAGCTGTTTTTT.

There are a few counts of this clone. V usage is TRBV5-1 and J usage is TRBJ2-7, with 8 bases lining up with TRBD1. J lost 3 bases, V lost 3 bases, and 5 bases had no gene match. Germline CDR1 SGHRS, CDR2 YFSETQ. The CDR3 is 14 residues long. CDR3 sequence reads: CASSSDRASYEQYF. The CDR3 nucleotides are TGCGCCAGCAGCTCGGACAGGGCAAGCTACGAGCAGTACTTC.

This clone was seen a few times. This chain joins TRBV29-1 and TRBJ1-1; no firm D call. Deletions cut 3 bases from V and 0 bases from J, with 8 bases between. The CDR3 has 13 residues. Germline CDR1 is SQVTM and CDR2 is ANQGSEA. The CDR3 region has the DNA TGCAGCGTTGAGTCAGACATGAACACTGAAGCTTTCTTT. It translates to CSVESDMNTEAFF.

This clone was counted a few times. The chain couples TRBV5-1 to TRBJ2-3, with TRBD2 as a possible D gene (5 bases). Trimming pared 7 bases from V and 3 bases from J, leaving 15 bases between. In germline, CDR1 is SGHRS, CDR2 YFSETQ. The CDR3 consists of 14 residues. CDR3 amino acids: CASFVGEATDTQYF. As DNA, the CDR3 is TGCGCCAGCTTTGTGGGAGAGGCTACAGATACGCAGTATTTT.

The CDR3 DNA reads TGTGCCTGGAGTGCTTCCTCTCAGGGGACCCAGTACTTC. Its translation is CAWSASSQGTQYF. The chain employs TRBV30 and TRBJ2-5; D is possibly TRBD1 (5 bases). Germline V lookup: CDR1 GTSNPN, CDR2 SVGIG (reference sequence). Deletions cut 1 base from V and 7 bases from J, with 13 bases between. This CDR3 is built from 13 residues.

In this sample, this clone turned up a few times. The chain has TRBV6-6 and TRBJ2-3; D is ambiguous. The CDR3 contains 11 residues. The V end lost 4 bases, the J end lost 6 bases, and 5 bases lay between the germline ends. The germline V gene has CDR1 MNHNY and CDR2 SVGAGI (reference sequence). CDR3: CASSSQDTQYF. CDR3 bases: TGTGCCAGCAGTTCGCAGGATACGCAGTATTTT.

On this clone: The sample holds other DNA sequences that translate to the same CDR3. The chain joins TRBV20-1 to TRBJ2-7, with no clear D. Per the germline V gene, CDR1 is DFQATT and CDR2 is SNEGSKA (reference sequence). This CDR3 has 11 amino acids. V lost 2 bases and J 4 bases, leaving 6 bases between the germline ends. In DNA form, the CDR3 reads TGCAGTGCTAGACTGGCATACGAGCAGTACTTC. It specifies CSARLAYEQYF.

The genes are TRBV11-1 and TRBJ1-1; D unresolved. The CDR3 covers 14 residues. Trimming removed 3 bases from V and 0 bases from J, with 8 bases in between. The germline V gene has CDR1 SGHAT and CDR2 FQDESV (reference sequence). The CDR3 here is CASSFEGLNTEAFF. The CDR3 DNA reads TGTGCCAGCAGCTTCGAGGGTTTGAACACTGAAGCTTTCTTT.

This clone was observed a few times. This chain uses TRBV11-2 with TRBJ1-1; no firm D call. The CDR3 loop spans 14 amino acids. The V gene lost 2 bases and the J gene lost 1 base, with 8 bases spanning the gap. CDR1 and CDR2 from the germline V gene are SGHAT and FQNNGV. This chain's CDR3 is CASSLTGSNTEAFF. CDR3 coding DNA: TGTGCCAGCAGCTTAACGGGGTCGAACACTGAAGCTTTCTTT.

This clone was counted only a few times. The chain is built from TRBV14 and TRBJ1-1; D is possibly TRBD1 (5 bases). The CDR3 extends over 14 amino acids. Deletions cut 4 bases from V and 5 bases from J, with 14 bases between. Germline V gene data show CDR1 as SGHDN and CDR2 as FVKESK. CDR3 sequence reads: CASSPFGGITEAFF. CDR3 DNA sequence: TGTGCCAGCAGCCCATTCGGGGGGATTACTGAAGCTTTCTTT.

The V and J genes are TRBV2 and TRBJ1-5; no firm D call. CDR3 length: 14 amino acids. V lost 6 bases to trimming and J lost 2 bases, with 11 bases between them. Germline assignment: CDR1 SNHLY and CDR2 FYNNEI. CDR3 sequence: CASSPSTGNQPQHF. The CDR3 region has the DNA TGTGCCAGCAGCCCAAGCACAGGCAATCAGCCCCAGCATTTT.

This clone has just a few counts. The chain couples TRBV2 to TRBJ2-1, with 8 positions matching TRBD2. The CDR3 is made up of 15 amino acids. CDR1 and CDR2 from the germline V gene are SNHLY and FYNNEI. V was clipped by 10 bases and J by 0 bases; unmatched bases: 8. CDR3 DNA: TGTGCCAAAAGGGGGGGGACTAGCTCCTACAATGAGCAGTTCTTC. It yields the protein CAKRGGTSSYNEQFF.

V is TRBV28 and J is TRBJ2-2; 8 nucleotides line up with TRBD2. Unmatched junction bases numbered 3, after V lost 7 bases and J lost 5 bases. The CDR3 contains 13 residues. CDR1 and CDR2 from the germline V gene are MDHEN and SYDVKM. DNA of the CDR3: TGTGCCAGCACCGGGAGGGCGACCGGGGAGCTGTTTTTT. This gives the protein CASTGRATGELFF.

The chain couples TRBV30 to TRBJ1-2, with D possibly TRBD1 on 5 matching bases. V was shortened by 2 bases and J by 6 bases, with 10 bases between the two germline ends. Germline V gene sequence: CDR1 GTSNPN, CDR2 SVGIG (reference sequence). The CDR3 is 12 amino acids. DNA for the CDR3: TGTGCCTGGAGTACAGGTACCCATGGCTACACCTTC. This translates into CAWSTGTHGYTF.

CDR3 region: CASSLSFGGESYNEQFF. CDR3 DNA sequence: TGTGCCAGCAGCTTATCGTTTGGGGGGGAGTCCTACAATGAGCAGTTCTTC. The chain uses TRBV7-3 and TRBJ2-1, with 7 bases aligning to TRBD2. Germline V gene data show CDR1 as SGHTA and CDR2 as FQGTGA. CDR3 size: 17 residues. Trimming cost V 2 bases and J 1 base; bases outside gene matches: 8. The full variable domain, completed using reference TRBV7-3 and TRBJ2-1, is GAGVSQTPSNKVTEKGKYVELRCDPISGHTALYWYRQSLGQGPEFLIYFQGTGAADDSGLPNDRFFAVRPEGSVSTLKIQRTERGDSAVYLCASSLSFGGESYNEQFFGPGTRLTVL.

The rearrangement uses TRBV18 and TRBJ1-1; 9 bases agree with TRBD1. The trim removed 2 bases at V and 4 bases at J, leaving 11 bases unmatched. The CDR3 totals 17 residues. The V gene's germline CDR1 is KGHSH and CDR2 LQKENI. The CDR3 DNA is TGTGCCAGCTCACCAAGGTGGACAGGGGAGGGGCTCACTGAAGCTTTCTTT. It is translated as CASSPRWTGEGLTEAFF.

The chain recombines TRBV19 with TRBJ1-5; D is undetermined. CDR3 size: 12 residues. V dropped 4 bases and J dropped 2 bases, with 3 bases sitting between them. Germline loops: CDR1 LNHDA, CDR2 SQIVND (reference sequence). The CDR3 sequence: CASSTGNQPQHF. The DNA for the CDR3 is TGTGCCAGTAGTACGGGCAATCAGCCCCAGCATTTT.

This clone was picked up a small number of times. Written as DNA, the CDR3 is TGCGCCAGCAGTCGGGACTCTTCCTCTGGGGCCAACGTCCTGACTTTC. It translates to CASSRDSSSGANVLTF. This chain uses TRBV5-1 with TRBJ2-6; weak D call: TRBD2 (6 bases). Germline CDR1 reads SGHRS; CDR2 reads YFSETQ. The CDR3 runs to 16 residues. Trimming stripped 5 bases from V and 0 bases from J, with 12 bases between.

This clone occurred a few times. V usage is TRBV6-6 and J usage is TRBJ2-5; 10 positions match TRBD1. Germline loops: CDR1 MNHNY, CDR2 SVGAGI (reference sequence). Losses at the gene ends were 4 bases for V and 6 bases for J; bases not matched to a gene: 5. The CDR3 length is 14 residues. The CDR3 nucleotides read TGTGCCAGCAGTTCGGGACAGGGGAGGCAGACCCAGTACTTC. Translation: CASSSGQGRQTQYF.

The sample holds a few counts of this clone. V is TRBV7-9 and J is TRBJ2-1, with TRBD2 matching 9 bases. Germline CDR1 reads SEHNR; CDR2 reads FQNEAQ (reference sequence). There are 12 residues in the CDR3. The junction had 3 bases not matched to a gene; V was cut back by 3 bases and J by 12 bases. CDR3 sequence reads: CASSLGLAWQFF. CDR3 DNA sequence: TGTGCCAGCAGCTTGGGACTAGCTTGGCAGTTCTTC.

V and J are TRBV29-1 and TRBJ2-3; 11 bases fit TRBD2. This CDR3 has 18 amino acids. V lost 3 bases to trimming and J lost 3 bases; unmatched junction nucleotides: 14. Germline CDR1 SQVTM, CDR2 ANQGSEA. CDR3 DNA sequence: TGCAGCGTTGATAGTTGGCTAGCGGGAGGAGGATCTACAGATACGCAGTATTTT. Its translation is CSVDSWLAGGGSTDTQYF.

This clone has more than one count but fewer than ten. V and J are TRBV7-2 and TRBJ2-1; 9 bases are shared with TRBD2. The ends lost 5 bases at V and 10 bases at J; junction bases unmatched: 12. The CDR3 totals 15 residues. Germline V CDR1 and CDR2: SGHTA, FQGNSA. The CDR3 loop reads CASSASGIRNPEQFF. The DNA of the CDR3 is TGTGCCAGCAGCGCTAGCGGGATACGTAACCCAGAGCAGTTCTTC.

This clone was recorded a few times. V is TRBV7-9 and J is TRBJ1-4, with unresolved D. The CDR3 is 14 amino acids. Between the trimmed V and J ends, which lost 3 bases and 8 bases, there was a span of 13 bases. The V gene's germline CDR1 is SEHNR and CDR2 FQNEAQ (reference sequence). As DNA, the CDR3 is TGTGCCAGCAGCTTGATTAGGGCGGGGGAAAAACTGTTTTTT. Amino acids: CASSLIRAGEKLFF.

This clone turned up a few times. The chain combines TRBV19 with TRBJ1-5; 7 bases align to TRBD1. This CDR3 is 15 amino acids long. Germline V gene data show CDR1 as LNHDA and CDR2 as SQIVND (reference sequence). Trimming cost V 3 bases and J 5 bases; bases outside gene matches: 7. This CDR3 is CASSIPRQGDQPQHF. DNA for the CDR3: TGTGCCAGTAGTATCCCCAGACAGGGAGATCAGCCCCAGCATTTT.

This clone showed up just a few times. The genes are TRBV23-1 and TRBJ2-5; D is unresolved. TRBV23-1 is known as an ORF, though its function is uncertain. The CDR3 is 15 amino acids. Trimming stripped 6 bases from V and 1 base from J, with 15 bases between. The CDR3 protein is CASSQSPRVQETQYF. The CDR3 DNA reads TGCGCCAGCAGCCAGAGCCCCCGGGTCCAAGAGACCCAGTACTTC.